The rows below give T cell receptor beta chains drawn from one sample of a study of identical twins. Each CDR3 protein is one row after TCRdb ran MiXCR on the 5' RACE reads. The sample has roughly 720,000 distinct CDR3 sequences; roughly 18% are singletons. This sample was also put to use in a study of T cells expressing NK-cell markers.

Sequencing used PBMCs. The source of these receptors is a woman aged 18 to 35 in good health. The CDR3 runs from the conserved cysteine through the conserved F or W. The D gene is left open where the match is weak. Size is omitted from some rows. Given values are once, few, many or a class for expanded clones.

CDR3 protein: CASSLGLAGPNTQYF
CDR3 DNA: TGTGCCAGCAGCTTAGGACTAGCGGGACCAAATACGCAGTATTTT
J gene: TRBJ2-3
clone size: few
D gene: TRBD2
V gene: TRBV7-2

CDR3 protein: CASSQDRVNQPQHF
CDR3 DNA: TGTGCCAGCAGCCAAGACAGGGTAAATCAGCCCCAGCATTTT
J gene: TRBJ1-5
clone size: NA
D gene: NA
V gene: TRBV4-2

CDR3 protein: CASSFREWDTQYF
CDR3 DNA: TGTGCCAGCAGTTTTCGGGAGTGGGATACGCAGTATTTT
J gene: TRBJ2-3
clone size: NA
D gene: NA
V gene: TRBV27

CDR3 protein: CASSLFAGNNEQFF
CDR3 DNA: TGTGCCAGCAGCTTATTCGCGGGAAACAATGAGCAGTTCTTC
J gene: TRBJ2-1
clone size: NA
D gene: NA
V gene: TRBV7-3

CDR3 protein: CAISDYGPGDTQYF
CDR3 DNA: TGTGCCATCAGTGATTACGGCCCGGGGGATACGCAGTATTTT
J gene: TRBJ2-3
clone size: few
D gene: NA
V gene: TRBV10-3

CDR3 protein: CASKAGGSYEQYF
CDR3 DNA: TGTGCCAGCAAAGCGGGGGGGTCCTACGAGCAGTACTTC
J gene: TRBJ2-7
clone size: few
D gene: TRBD2
V gene: TRBV14

CDR3 protein: CASSLGAWNEQFF
CDR3 DNA: TGTGCCAGCAGCTTGGGAGCGTGGAATGAGCAGTTCTTC
J gene: TRBJ2-1
clone size: many
D gene: NA
V gene: TRBV5-6

CDR3 protein: CASRGDSAFSEQFF
CDR3 DNA: TGTGCCAGCAGAGGGGACTCCGCATTCAGTGAGCAGTTCTTC
J gene: TRBJ2-1
clone size: few
D gene: NA
V gene: TRBV12-3/TRBV12-4

CDR3 protein: CASSFRPSRREQYF
CDR3 DNA: TGTGCCAGCAGCTTCCGTCCATCCCGACGCGAGCAGTACTTC
J gene: TRBJ2-7
clone size: few
D gene: NA
V gene: TRBV5-6

CDR3 protein: CSVDIGRVAIGETQYF
CDR3 DNA: TGCAGCGTTGACATCGGCAGGGTGGCGATAGGAGAGACCCAGTACTTC
J gene: TRBJ2-5
clone size: few
D gene: NA
V gene: TRBV29-1